What follows are 25 T cell receptor beta chains derived from one specimen sequenced in a study of T cell responses to AZD1222 COVID-19 vaccine. The assay was immunoSEQ multiplex PCR, and TCRdb's table has in-frame clones only and misses some. The table shows tens of thousands of clones, with about 82% occurring only once. This material consisted of peripheral blood, taken on day 0 of AZD1222 vaccination. Source of these receptors: an adult in good health.

This chain uses TRBV2 with TRBJ2-2; D call uncertain. The V and J ends lost 1 base and 4 bases respectively, with 4 bases between them. CDR3 length: 13 residues. The germline V gene encodes CDR1 SNHLY and CDR2 FYNNEI. The CDR3 nucleotides read TGTGCCAGCAGTGAAGTTTCCACCGGGGAGCTGTTTTTT. Its translation: CASSEVSTGELFF. Variable domain in full (rest from reference TRBV2 and TRBJ2-2): EPEVTQTPSHQVTQMGQEVILRCVPISNHLYFYWYRQILGQKVEFLVSFYNNEISEKSEIFDDQFSVERPDGSNFTLKIRSTKLEDSAMYFCASSEVSTGELFFGEGSRLTVL.

The V gene is TRBV20-1, the J gene TRBJ1-1; no definite D call. Trimming took off 4 bases at V and 3 bases at J, with 6 bases between the two ends. Germline V gene lookup returns CDR1 DFQATT and CDR2 SNEGSKA (reference sequence). The CDR3 has 11 amino acids. The CDR3, as DNA: TGCAGTGCTACCGAGGACACTGAAGCTTTCTTT. The encoded protein is CSATEDTEAFF.

The V gene is TRBV6-5, the J gene TRBJ1-1; D is unresolved. The CDR3 runs to 12 residues. Trimming took 5 bases from V and 7 from J, leaving 11 bases between them. Per the germline V gene, CDR1 is MNHEY and CDR2 is SVGAGI. Here the CDR3 DNA reads TGTGCCAGCAGTCGCATGGGAAATGAAGCTTTCTTT. Protein product: CASSRMGNEAFF.

The V gene is TRBV18, the J gene TRBJ1-1; tentative D call: TRBD1 (5 bases). Trimming took off 3 bases at V and 1 base at J, with 12 bases between the two ends. The CDR3 is 15 amino acids. CDR1 is KGHSH and CDR2 is LQKENI in the germline V gene. The CDR3 spells CASSPTNGGNTEAFF. The CDR3 DNA reads as TGTGCCAGCTCACCTACAAACGGGGGGAACACTGAAGCTTTCTTT.

The sample holds one count of this clone. This rearrangement joins TRBV7-2 to TRBJ2-1; 9 positions agree with TRBD2. After removal of 5 bases from V and 8 bases from J, the junction contained 10 bases not matched to a gene. Germline CDR1 SGHTA, CDR2 FQGNSA. The CDR3 covers 15 residues. CDR3 sequence (DNA): TGTGCCAGCAGCGCCGTTAGCGGGAGTGTCCATGAGCAGTTCTTC. As protein: CASSAVSGSVHEQFF.

V and J are TRBV3-1 (or the pseudogene TRBV3-2) and TRBJ1-4; D unclear. V dropped 4 bases and J dropped 16 bases, with 4 bases sitting between them. The CDR3 spans 8 residues. Germline V gene data show CDR1 as LGHDT and CDR2 as YNNKEL (reference sequence). The CDR3 is CASSLQFF. CDR3 bases: TGTGCCAGCAGCCTCCAGTTTTTT.

The rearrangement links TRBV28 to TRBJ2-1; tentatively, D is TRBD2 (5 bases). V was shortened by 2 bases and J by 4 bases, with 12 bases between the two germline ends. The CDR3 is 15 residues long. Germline V gene lookup returns CDR1 MDHEN and CDR2 SYDVKM. This CDR3 reads CASSLGGKEYNEQFF. The CDR3 DNA is TGTGCCAGCAGTTTAGGAGGAAAGGAATACAATGAGCAGTTCTTC.

The CDR3, as DNA: TGTGCCAGCAGCTTAGGCGGAGTAGCTGAAGCTTTCTTT. Residues: CASSLGGVAEAFF. V and J are TRBV11-2 and TRBJ1-1; D unclear. The CDR3 length is 13 residues. Trimming removed 1 base from V and 6 bases from J, with 9 bases in between. CDR1 is SGHAT and CDR2 is FQNNGV in the germline V gene. Full variable domain (missing parts from reference TRBV11-2 and TRBJ1-1): EAGVAQSPRYKIIEKRQSVAFWCNPISGHATLYWYQQILGQGPKLLIQFQNNGVVDDSQLPKDRFSAERLKGVDSTLKIQPAKLEDSAVYLCASSLGGVAEAFFGQGTRLTVV.

This clone was seen a handful of times. The genes are TRBV21-1 and TRBJ1-1; the table's TRBD1 call for D was not verified on the DNA. TRBV21-1 is flagged as a pseudogene. CDR3 length: 14 amino acids. The DNA of the CDR3 is TGTGCCAGCAGCGACCACAGGGGGAACACTGAAGCTTTCTTT. This codes for CASSDHRGNTEAFF.

The chain links TRBV9 to TRBJ1-1; a weak D match, TRBD1 (6 bases). CDR3 length: 14 residues. Germline CDR1 and CDR2: SGDLS and YYNGEE. Trimming pared 0 bases from V and 4 bases from J, leaving 10 bases between. Here the CDR3 reads CASSVAGTSTEAFF. The DNA of the CDR3 is TGTGCCAGCAGCGTAGCCGGGACATCCACTGAAGCTTTCTTT.

V gene TRBV10-1 combines with J gene TRBJ2-2; 9 bases line up with TRBD1. V lost 4 bases and J lost 4; bases outside the gene matches: 13. This CDR3 has 18 amino acids. Looked up from germline, CDR1 is WNHNN and CDR2 is SYGVQD (reference sequence). CDR3 loop: CASSGLLGQGGGTGELFF. In DNA, the CDR3 is TGCGCCAGCAGTGGCCTCCTGGGACAGGGAGGAGGCACCGGGGAGCTGTTTTTT.

This rearrangement joins TRBV18 to TRBJ2-7, with TRBD1 matching 10 bases. This CDR3 is built from 15 residues. Trimming took 6 bases from V and 6 from J; bases not matched to a gene: 11. The germline gives CDR1 KGHSH, CDR2 LQKENI. CDR3 nucleotides: TGTGCCAGCTCTCAGACCATGGGACAGGGGAGCGAGCAGTACTTC. The encoded protein is CASSQTMGQGSEQYF.

CDR3 sequence reads: CASSQDAGTKNTEAFF. For the CDR3, the DNA is TGTGCCAGCAGCCAAGACGCCGGGACGAAGAACACTGAAGCTTTCTTT. The V gene is TRBV14, the J gene TRBJ1-1; possibly TRBD1 for D (5 bases). Germline CDR1 reads SGHDN; CDR2 reads FVKESK. V was pared by 0 bases and J by 1 base, with 12 bases between. The length of the CDR3 is 16 residues.

This chain links TRBV5-4 with TRBJ2-5; 8 bases map to TRBD2. V shed 4 bases and J 3 bases; nucleotides not matched to a gene: 5. The CDR3 has 14 residues. Germline V gene sequence: CDR1 SGHNT, CDR2 YYREEE (reference sequence). The CDR3 spells CASSPGLAEETQYF. Here the CDR3 DNA reads TGTGCCAGCAGCCCCGGACTAGCAGAAGAGACCCAGTACTTC. Looking up the rest from reference TRBV5-4 and TRBJ2-5 gives the full variable domain: ETGVTQSPTHLIKTRGQQVTLRCSSQSGHNTVSWYQQALGQGPQFIFQYYREEENGRGNFPPRFSGLQFPNYSSELNVNALELDDSALYLCASSPGLAEETQYFGPGTRLLVL.

V usage is TRBV7-2 and J usage is TRBJ1-6; TRBD1 matches at 10 bases. Per germline, CDR1 SGHTA and CDR2 FQGNSA. This CDR3 has 16 residues. The V segment lost 5 bases and the J segment 7 bases; nucleotides outside the gene matches: 8. CDR3 loop: CASSLLGQGGNSPLHF. CDR3 DNA: TGTGCCAGCAGCCTGTTAGGACAGGGGGGAAATTCACCCCTCCACTTT.

The chain has TRBV9 and TRBJ1-1, with 9 bases identical to TRBD1. The CDR3 has 14 residues. CDR1 SGDLS and CDR2 YYNGEE come from the germline V gene. V was pared by 4 bases and J by 5 bases, with 6 bases of the junction left unmatched. CDR3 in amino acids: CASSPRTGETEAFF. Here the CDR3 DNA reads TGTGCCAGCAGCCCCCGGACAGGGGAAACTGAAGCTTTCTTT.

The rearrangement uses TRBV25-1 and TRBJ1-3; a possible D gene is TRBD1 (6 bases). Deletions cut 6 bases from V and 2 bases from J, with 14 bases between. CDR1 and CDR2 from the germline V gene are MGHDK and SYGVNS. The CDR3 consists of 15 residues. In nucleotides, the CDR3 is TGTGCCAGCAGCCGCAGGGGCTGGGCTGGAAACACCATATATTTT. Its protein is CASSRRGWAGNTIYF.

V usage is TRBV6-5 and J usage is TRBJ1-2, with 7 bases that match TRBD1. CDR1 and CDR2 from the germline V gene are MNHEY and SVGAGI. V lost 8 bases and J lost 6; bases outside the gene matches: 9. The length of the CDR3 is 13 residues. CDR3 loop: CASSLVQGHGYTF. The CDR3 DNA follows: TGTGCCAGCTCACTAGTACAGGGGCATGGCTACACCTTC.

This chain joins TRBV29-1 and TRBJ1-2; the D is unclear. V gave up 3 bases and J gave up 4 bases, with 6 bases separating them. The CDR3 runs 11 residues. CDR1 and CDR2 (germline): SQVTM, ANQGSEA. DNA of the CDR3: TGCAGCGTTGACGGAGGCTATGGCTACACCTTC. Translating gives CSVDGGYGYTF.

This chain uses TRBV5-1 with TRBJ1-2; 11 bases align to TRBD1. This CDR3 comprises 16 residues. Trimming at V came to 2 bases and at J to 6 bases, leaving 9 bases not matched to a gene. Germline CDR1 is SGHRS and CDR2 is YFSETQ. The CDR3 coding sequence is TGCGCCAGCAGCTTCCCCGTGGACAGGGGGCATGATGGCTACACCTTC. Translated, it gives CASSFPVDRGHDGYTF.

The chain carries TRBV7-8 and TRBJ2-2, with D perhaps TRBD1 (6 bases). This CDR3 is 15 amino acids long. Germline loops: CDR1 SGHVS, CDR2 FQNEAQ. V was trimmed by 6 bases and J by 4 bases, leaving 15 bases between them. CDR3 coding DNA: TGTGCCAGCAGACCCACAGGGTTTAGCACCGGGGAGCTGTTTTTT. Translation: CASRPTGFSTGELFF.

The chain links TRBV5-1 to TRBJ2-7; TRBD1 might be the D (6 bases). The CDR3 sequence is 15 residues long. Germline assignment: CDR1 SGHRS and CDR2 YFSETQ. Trimming pared 1 base from V and 7 bases from J, leaving 18 bases between. The CDR3: CASSLPRTDHGEQYF. CDR3 in DNA: TGCGCCAGCAGCTTGCCCCGGACAGACCATGGGGAGCAGTACTTC.

The count of this clone is one. This chain joins TRBV7-2 and TRBJ2-5; perhaps TRBD2 as D (6 bases). This CDR3 region has 16 residues. V gave up 2 bases and J gave up 2 bases, with 15 bases separating them. Germline CDR1 reads SGHTA; CDR2 reads FQGNSA. The CDR3 sequence is CASSLFGGSGQETQYF. The CDR3 region has the DNA TGTGCCAGCAGCTTATTTGGGGGGTCGGGGCAAGAGACCCAGTACTTC. The full variable domain, in which reference TRBV7-2 and TRBJ2-5 provide the parts outside the CDR3, is GAGVSQSPSNKVTEKGKDVELRCDPISGHTALYWYRQSLGQGLEFLIYFQGNSAPDKSGLPSDRFSAERTGGSVSTLTIQRTQQEDSAVYLCASSLFGGSGQETQYFGPGTRLLVL.

The chain employs TRBV19 and TRBJ1-2; 8 nucleotides match TRBD1. The germline CDR1 and CDR2 sequences are LNHDA and SQIVND (reference sequence). The CDR3 contains 14 residues. Trimming cost V 1 base and J 4 bases; bases outside gene matches: 2. In DNA, the CDR3 is TGTGCCAGTAGTATAGGAGGACAGGGCTATGGCTACACCTTC. Its protein is CASSIGGQGYGYTF.

This rearrangement joins TRBV12-5 to TRBJ1-5; no clear D. From germline, CDR1 is LGHNT and CDR2 FRNRAP. V shed 2 bases and J shed 6 bases, with 20 bases lying between them. CDR3 length equals 17 residues. The CDR3 protein is CASGLTREASSVQPQHF. The CDR3 bases are TGTGCTAGTGGTTTGACCCGCGAAGCCTCGTCCGTTCAGCCCCAGCATTTT.